This entry features one TCR beta chain sequence. Its target is not known. This sample was taken from a study of graft-versus-host responses after intestinal transplantation. Produced via immunoSEQ multiplex PCR; TCRdb's table is partial and in-frame only. The sample contains 80,000 to 100,000 clones, roughly 90% of which appear only once. Sequenced here: unstimulated CD8+ T cells sorted from spleen or lymph node cells, sampled before transplant. The clonotype comes from a human donor who was the organ donor for an intestinal transplant.

The CDR3, as DNA: TGTGCCAGCGGGACAGGGGCTTTAAATGAGCAGTTCTTC. This translates into CASGTGALNEQFF. V gene TRBV2 combines with J gene TRBJ2-1; 10 bases are a match to TRBD1. Germline V CDR1 and CDR2: SNHLY, FYNNEI. The CDR3 contains 13 residues. The V segment lost 8 bases and the J segment 7 bases; nucleotides outside the gene matches: 5.